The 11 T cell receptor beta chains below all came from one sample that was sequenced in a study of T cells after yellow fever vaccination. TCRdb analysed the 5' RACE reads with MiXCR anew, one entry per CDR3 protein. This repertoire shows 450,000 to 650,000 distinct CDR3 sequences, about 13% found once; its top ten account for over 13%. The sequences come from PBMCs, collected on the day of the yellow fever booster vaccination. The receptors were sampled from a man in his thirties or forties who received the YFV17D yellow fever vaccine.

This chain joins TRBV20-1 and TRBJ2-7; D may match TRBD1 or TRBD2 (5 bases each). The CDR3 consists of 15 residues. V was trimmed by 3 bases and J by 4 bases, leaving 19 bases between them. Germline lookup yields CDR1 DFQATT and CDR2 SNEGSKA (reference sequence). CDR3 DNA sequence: TGCAGTGCTAGGGGGTTAGACAGTGGCGGGTACGAGCAGTACTTC. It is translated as CSARGLDSGGYEQYF.

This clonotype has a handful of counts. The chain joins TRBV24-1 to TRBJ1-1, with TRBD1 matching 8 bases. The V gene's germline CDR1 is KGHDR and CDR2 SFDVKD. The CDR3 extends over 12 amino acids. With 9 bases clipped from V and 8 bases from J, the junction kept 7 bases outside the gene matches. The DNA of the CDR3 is TGTGCCACCGAAGATAGGACAGGGGAAGCTTTCTTT. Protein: CATEDRTGEAFF.

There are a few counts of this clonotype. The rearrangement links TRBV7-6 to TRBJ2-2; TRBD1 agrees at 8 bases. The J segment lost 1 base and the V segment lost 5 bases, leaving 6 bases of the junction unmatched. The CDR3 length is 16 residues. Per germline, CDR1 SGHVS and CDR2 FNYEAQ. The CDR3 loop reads CASSTGQGKNTGELFF. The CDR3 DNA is TGTGCCAGCAGCACAGGACAGGGAAAGAACACCGGGGAGCTGTTTTTT. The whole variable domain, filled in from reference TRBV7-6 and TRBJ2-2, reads GAGVSQSPRYKVTKRGQDVALRCDPISGHVSLYWYRQALGQGPEFLTYFNYEAQQDKSGLPNDRFSAERPEGSISTLTIQRTEQRDSAMYRCASSTGQGKNTGELFFGEGSRLTVL.

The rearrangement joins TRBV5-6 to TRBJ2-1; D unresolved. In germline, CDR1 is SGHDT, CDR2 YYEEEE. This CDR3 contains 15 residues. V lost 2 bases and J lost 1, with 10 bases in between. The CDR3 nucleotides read TGTGCCAGCAGCTTTTTAGGTGGATCCTACAATGAGCAGTTCTTC. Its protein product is CASSFLGGSYNEQFF.

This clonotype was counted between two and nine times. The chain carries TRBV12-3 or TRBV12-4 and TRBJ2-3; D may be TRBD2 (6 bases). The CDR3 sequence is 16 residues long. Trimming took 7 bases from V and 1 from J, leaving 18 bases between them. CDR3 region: CASTLDLRDRTDTQYF. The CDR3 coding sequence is TGTGCCAGCACCCTCGACTTGCGGGATCGCACAGATACGCAGTATTTT.

The CDR3 sequence: CASSSQGAITTAFF. The DNA for the CDR3 is TGTGCCAGCAGCTCACAGGGGGCTATTACAACGGCTTTCTTT. This chain connects TRBV7-9 to TRBJ1-1; 9 positions match TRBD1. Germline assignment: CDR1 SEHNR and CDR2 FQNEAQ (reference sequence). This CDR3 contains 14 residues. V shed 4 bases and J 11 bases; nucleotides not matched to a gene: 11. Variable domain in full (rest from reference TRBV7-9 and TRBJ1-1): DTGVSQNPRHKITKRGQNVTFRCDPISEHNRLYWYRQTLGQGPEFLTYFQNEAQLEKSRLLSDRFSAERPKGSFSTLEIQRTEQGDSAMYLCASSSQGAITTAFFGQGTRLTVV.

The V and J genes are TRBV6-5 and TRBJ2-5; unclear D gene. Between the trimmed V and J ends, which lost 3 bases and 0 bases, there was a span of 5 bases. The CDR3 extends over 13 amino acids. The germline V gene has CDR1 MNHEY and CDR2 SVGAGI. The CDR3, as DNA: TGTGCCAGCAGTTATAACTACCAAGAGACCCAGTACTTC. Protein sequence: CASSYNYQETQYF.

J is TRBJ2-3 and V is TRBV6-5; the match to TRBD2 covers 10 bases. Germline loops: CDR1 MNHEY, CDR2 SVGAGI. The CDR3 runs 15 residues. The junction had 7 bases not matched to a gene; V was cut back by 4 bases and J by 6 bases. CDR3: CASSSLAGVRDTQYF. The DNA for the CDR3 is TGTGCCAGCAGTTCTCTAGCGGGAGTTAGGGATACGCAGTATTTT.

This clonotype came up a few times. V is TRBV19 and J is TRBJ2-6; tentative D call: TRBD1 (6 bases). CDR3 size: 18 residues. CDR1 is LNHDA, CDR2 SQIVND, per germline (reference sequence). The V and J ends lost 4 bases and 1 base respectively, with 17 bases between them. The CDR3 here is CASSTSTGRESGANVLTF. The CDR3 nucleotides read TGTGCCAGTAGTACTTCGACAGGTCGTGAATCTGGGGCCAACGTCCTGACTTTC. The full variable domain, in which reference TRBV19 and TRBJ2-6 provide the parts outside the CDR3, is DGGITQSPKYLFRKEGQNVTLSCEQNLNHDAMYWYRQDPGQGLRLIYYSQIVNDFQKGDIAEGYSVSREKKESFPLTVTSAQKNPTAFYLCASSTSTGRESGANVLTFGAGSRLTVL.

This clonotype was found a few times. The CDR3 spells CASSSTGGGFEPQHF. The CDR3 coding sequence is TGTGCCAGTAGTAGTACAGGGGGCGGTTTTGAGCCCCAGCATTTT. The V and J genes are TRBV19 and TRBJ1-5, with 9 bases that match TRBD1. Looked up from germline, CDR1 is LNHDA and CDR2 is SQIVND (reference sequence). The CDR3 runs to 15 residues. After removal of 4 bases from V and 8 bases from J, the junction contained 9 bases not matched to a gene.

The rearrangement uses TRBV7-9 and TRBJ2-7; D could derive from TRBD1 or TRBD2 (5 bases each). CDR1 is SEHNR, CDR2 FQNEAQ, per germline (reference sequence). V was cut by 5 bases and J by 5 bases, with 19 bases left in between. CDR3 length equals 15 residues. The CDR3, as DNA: TGTGCCAGCAGCCGAAGCCGGGGATTAGGGGACGAGCAGTACTTC. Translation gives CASSRSRGLGDEQYF.